What follows describes a single T cell receptor beta chain. Its antigen is as yet unknown. These data are taken from a study of cytomegalovirus exposure and HLA in healthy donors. Study-wide results and limits: Most TCR sequences showed up rarely, but some public TCRs showed up in many donors.

Whereas donors were nominally healthy upon sampling, unrecorded immune exposures were probable. The PCR ran on 60 Vbeta and 13 Jbeta primers. TCRdb's table, derived via immunoSEQ multiplex PCR, lists solely in-frame clones and lacks some. The sample lists about 82,000 clones; 55% to 70% were seen once. V was shortened by 10 bases and J by 3 bases, with 18 bases between the two germline ends. This CDR3 spans 14 amino acids. Looked up from germline, CDR1 is MNHEY and CDR2 is SVGAGI. This TCR derives from a woman aged 45-60 years in good health and CMV-seropositive. This chain connects TRBV6-5 to TRBJ1-1; the D gene is possibly TRBD1 (6 bases). The specimen sequenced was PBMCs. Here the CDR3 DNA reads TGTGCCACCACCAGGGGCAGGGATGACACTGAAGCTTTCTTT. Its translation is CATTRGRDDTEAFF.